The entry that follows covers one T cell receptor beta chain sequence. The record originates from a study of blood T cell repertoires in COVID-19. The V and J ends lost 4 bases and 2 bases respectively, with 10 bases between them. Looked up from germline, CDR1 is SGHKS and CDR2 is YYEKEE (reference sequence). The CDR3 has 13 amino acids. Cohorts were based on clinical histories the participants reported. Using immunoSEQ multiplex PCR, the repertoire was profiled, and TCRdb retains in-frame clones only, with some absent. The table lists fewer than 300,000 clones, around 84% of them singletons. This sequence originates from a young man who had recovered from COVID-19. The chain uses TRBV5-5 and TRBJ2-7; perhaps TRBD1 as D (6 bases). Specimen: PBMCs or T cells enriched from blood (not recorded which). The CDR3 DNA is TGTGCCAGCAGCACCGGACAGACCTACGAGCAGTACTTC. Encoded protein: CASSTGQTYEQYF.